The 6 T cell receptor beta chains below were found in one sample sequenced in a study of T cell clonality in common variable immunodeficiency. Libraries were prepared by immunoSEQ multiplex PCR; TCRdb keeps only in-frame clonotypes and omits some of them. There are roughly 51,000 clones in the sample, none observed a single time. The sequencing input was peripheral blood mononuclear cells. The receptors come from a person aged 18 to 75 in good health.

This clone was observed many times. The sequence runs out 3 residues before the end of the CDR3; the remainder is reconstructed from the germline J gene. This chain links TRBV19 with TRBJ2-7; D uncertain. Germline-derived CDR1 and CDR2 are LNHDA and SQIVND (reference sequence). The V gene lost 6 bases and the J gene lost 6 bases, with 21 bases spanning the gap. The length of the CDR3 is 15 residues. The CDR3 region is CASSEAAVISPEQYF. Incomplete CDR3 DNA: TGTGCCAGTAGCGAGGCGGCAGTGATATCCCCCGAG.

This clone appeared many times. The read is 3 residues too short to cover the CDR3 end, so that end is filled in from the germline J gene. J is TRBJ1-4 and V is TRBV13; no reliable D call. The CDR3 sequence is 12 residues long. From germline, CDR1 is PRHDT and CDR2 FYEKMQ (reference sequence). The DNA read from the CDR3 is TGTGCCAGCAGCTTAGATCGCGGGGAA. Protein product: CASSLDRGE. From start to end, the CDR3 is CASSLDRGELFF.

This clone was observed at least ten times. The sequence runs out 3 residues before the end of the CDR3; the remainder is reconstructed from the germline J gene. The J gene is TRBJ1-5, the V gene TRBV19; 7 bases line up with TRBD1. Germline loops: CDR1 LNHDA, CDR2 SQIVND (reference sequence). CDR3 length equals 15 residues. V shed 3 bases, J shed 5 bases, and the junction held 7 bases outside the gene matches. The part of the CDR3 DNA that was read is TGTGCCAGTAGTATTCCGACAGGGTGGGATCAGCCC. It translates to CASSIPTGWDQP. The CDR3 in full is CASSIPTGWDQPQHF.

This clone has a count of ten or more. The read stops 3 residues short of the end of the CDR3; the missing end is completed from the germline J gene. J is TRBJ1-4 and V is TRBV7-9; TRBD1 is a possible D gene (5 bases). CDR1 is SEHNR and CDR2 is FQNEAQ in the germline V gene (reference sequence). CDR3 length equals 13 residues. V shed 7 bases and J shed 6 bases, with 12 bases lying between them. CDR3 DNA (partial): TGTGCCAGCAACTCGGGGGTGGATGAAAAA. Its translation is CASNSGVDEK. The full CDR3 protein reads CASNSGVDEKLFF.

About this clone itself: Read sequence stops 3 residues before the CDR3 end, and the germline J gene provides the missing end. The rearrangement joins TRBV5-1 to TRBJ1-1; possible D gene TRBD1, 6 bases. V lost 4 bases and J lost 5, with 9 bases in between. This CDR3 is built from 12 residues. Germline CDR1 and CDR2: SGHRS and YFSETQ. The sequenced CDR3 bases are TGCGCCAGCAGCAGGGGGGGGACTGAA. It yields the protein CASSRGGTE. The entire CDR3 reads CASSRGGTEAFF.

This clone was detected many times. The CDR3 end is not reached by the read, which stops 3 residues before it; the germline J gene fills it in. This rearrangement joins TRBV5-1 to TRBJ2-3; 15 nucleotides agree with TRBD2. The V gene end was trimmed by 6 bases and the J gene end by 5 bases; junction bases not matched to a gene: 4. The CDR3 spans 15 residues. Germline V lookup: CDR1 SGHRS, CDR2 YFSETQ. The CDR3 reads CASTGLAGGGDTQYF. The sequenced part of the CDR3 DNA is TGCGCCAGCACCGGACTAGCGGGAGGGGGAGATACG. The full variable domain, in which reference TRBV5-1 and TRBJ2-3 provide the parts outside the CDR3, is KAGVTQTPRYLIKTRGQQVTLSCSPISGHRSVSWYQQTPGQGLQFLFEYFSETQRNKGNFPGRFSGRQFSNSRSEMNVSTLELGDSALYLCASTGLAGGGDTQYFGPGTRLTVL.